A single sample gave rise to the 7 T cell receptor beta chains below, sequenced in a study of T cell responses to AZD1222 COVID-19 vaccine. The repertoire was sequenced with immunoSEQ multiplex PCR; TCRdb's copy has only in-frame clones and lacks some. The sample includes some 280,000 clones, almost 95% seen only once; the top ten take around 0.6%. The sequencing used peripheral blood, collected 28 days after the second AZD1222 dose. These receptors were taken from an adult who received the AZD1222 COVID-19 vaccine.

The J gene is TRBJ2-2, the V gene TRBV19, with 7 nucleotides matching TRBD1. Losses at the gene ends were 6 bases for V and 5 bases for J; bases not matched to a gene: 6. This CDR3 comprises 14 residues. Germline V gene lookup returns CDR1 LNHDA and CDR2 SQIVND (reference sequence). The CDR3 DNA is TGTGCCAGTAGCCCGGGACAGCAGACCGGGGAGCTGTTTTTT. The encoded protein is CASSPGQQTGELFF.

The chain joins TRBV27 to TRBJ2-1, with D tentatively TRBD2 (6 bases). The CDR3 extends over 15 amino acids. V was cut by 5 bases and J by 2 bases, with 13 bases left in between. Germline V gives CDR1 MNHEY, CDR2 SMNVEV (reference sequence). DNA of the CDR3: TGTGCCAGCAGTGGGGGAGGACTACCCTACAATGAGCAGTTCTTC. It yields the protein CASSGGGLPYNEQFF.

The rearrangement uses TRBV6-2 or TRBV6-3 and TRBJ1-2; D not resolved. The CDR3 has 12 residues. Germline-derived CDR1 and CDR2 are MNHEY and SVGEGT. V shed 0 bases and J shed 8 bases, with 7 bases lying between them. In DNA, the CDR3 is TGTGCCAGCAGTTACTCTGGGAGAGGCTACACCTTC. Its translation: CASSYSGRGYTF.

This clone has just a few counts. The genes are TRBV7-9 and TRBJ1-6; D possibly corresponds to TRBD1 (5 bases). Germline loops: CDR1 SEHNR, CDR2 FQNEAQ (reference sequence). The CDR3 runs to 18 residues. The V end lost 5 bases, the J end lost 0 bases, and 17 bases lay between the germline ends. The CDR3 nucleotides are TGTGCCAGCAGCCCTGAAGGGGTTCAGAGCTCCTATAATTCACCCCTCCACTTT. Encoded protein: CASSPEGVQSSYNSPLHF.

V is TRBV19 and J is TRBJ2-4; D may correspond to TRBD1 or TRBD2 (6 bases each). Germline V gene data show CDR1 as LNHDA and CDR2 as SQIVND (reference sequence). The CDR3 is 14 residues long. Deletions cut 10 bases from V and 0 bases from J, with 13 bases between. The CDR3 DNA sequence: TGTGCCACTGAGGGGGGATTAGCCAAAAACATTCAGTACTTC. As protein: CATEGGLAKNIQYF.

This chain connects TRBV7-2 to TRBJ2-5; a weak D match, TRBD1 (6 bases). Germline CDR1 is SGHTA and CDR2 is FQGNSA. The V end was cut by 5 bases, the J end by 4 bases, with 8 bases between. The CDR3 has 12 residues. The CDR3 loop reads CASSLRGETQYF. The DNA of the CDR3 is TGTGCCAGCAGCCTCAGGGGAGAGACCCAGTACTTC.

The chain carries TRBV2 and TRBJ1-2; D is perhaps TRBD1 (6 bases). There are 13 residues in the CDR3. V was pared by 3 bases and J by 7 bases, with 12 bases between. Germline V lookup: CDR1 SNHLY, CDR2 FYNNEI. CDR3 nucleotides: TGTGCCAGCAGTGATGCGGGGGCGGGTGGCTACACCTTC. Protein sequence: CASSDAGAGGYTF.